This T cell receptor (beta chain) is from a study of cytomegalovirus exposure and HLA in healthy donors. At the level of the study: The Caucasian-associated ancestry cluster held about 80% of 398 genotyped donors. Study-level points and caveats: Reported performance of the classifier showed diagnosis of cytomegalovirus status with high specificity and sensitivity.

As regards this clone: Its antigen is not identified.

V was clipped by 6 bases and J by 0 bases; unmatched bases: 16. Per the germline V gene, CDR1 is SGHRS and CDR2 is YFSETQ. The length of the CDR3 is 18 residues. PCR used 60 Vbeta primers and 13 Jbeta primers. In the source study's methods: The authors later counted 75 million to 90 million unique TCR beta chains, some 10 million of them shared. The data were produced by immunoSEQ multiplex PCR, yet TCRdb's version contains in-frame clones alone and is incomplete. From that table come the V and J calls and clone size; the DNA was used to work out D and trimming. The sample holds about 130,000 clones, around 80% seen once. Among the donors, all were healthy bone marrow donors.

Sequenced sample: PBMCs. The chain combines TRBV5-1 with TRBJ1-1, with TRBD1 identical over 8 bases. This clonotype originated in a human donor in good health. The CDR3 loop reads CASMGSTGTGNMNTEAFF. The CDR3 DNA is TGCGCCAGCATGGGATCGACCGGGACAGGAAACATGAACACTGAAGCTTTCTTT.